Following are 27 T cell receptor beta chains from one sample sequenced in a study of blood T cell repertoires in COVID-19. Sequencing used immunoSEQ multiplex PCR; TCRdb keeps in-frame clones, though not all of them. The repertoire holds some 80,000 clones, with 78% as singletons. The sequenced material came from peripheral blood. The source of these receptors is a human donor in a cohort sampled during active COVID-19.

The chain couples TRBV11-3 to TRBJ2-4; 12 nucleotides line up with TRBD2. V shed 3 bases, J shed 0 bases, and the junction held 12 bases outside the gene matches. The length of the CDR3 is 20 residues. Germline-derived CDR1 and CDR2 are SGHNT and YENEEA. The CDR3 loop reads CASSLYGIGLAGLAKNIQYF. The CDR3 region has the DNA TGTGCCAGCAGCTTGTATGGAATAGGACTAGCGGGATTAGCCAAAAACATTCAGTACTTC.

The chain links TRBV12-3 or TRBV12-4 to TRBJ2-3; tentatively, D is TRBD1 (6 bases). This CDR3 region has 12 residues. V was clipped by 8 bases and J by 8 bases, with 14 bases between them. The CDR3 sequence is CASLNLRGTQYF. For the CDR3, the DNA is TGTGCCAGCCTCAATCTCAGGGGTACGCAGTATTTT.

The chain carries TRBV7-9 and TRBJ2-3, with a possible D match to TRBD2 (5 bases). V was cut by 3 bases and J by 6 bases, with 16 bases left in between. The CDR3 runs 15 residues. Germline assignment: CDR1 SEHNR and CDR2 FQNEAQ (reference sequence). In DNA, the CDR3 is TGTGCCAGCAGCTTTCTTCTAGTTGGGGAGGATACGCAGTATTTT. Its translation is CASSFLLVGEDTQYF.

V usage is TRBV27 and J usage is TRBJ2-7, with 11 bases fitting TRBD2. This CDR3 has 16 residues. Germline V gene sequence: CDR1 MNHEY, CDR2 SMNVEV (reference sequence). Trimming cost V 6 bases and J 5 bases; bases outside gene matches: 12. The CDR3 region is CASRSLTSGSFNEQYV. The CDR3 DNA follows: TGTGCCAGCAGGAGCCTTACTAGCGGGAGTTTCAACGAGCAGTACGTC.

V gene TRBV21-1 combines with J gene TRBJ2-3; the DNA was not compared with TRBD1, the D call given in the table. TRBV21-1 is a known pseudogene. This CDR3 region has 16 residues. The CDR3 DNA sequence: TGTGCCAGCAGCAAAGAAGGACCTTGGGGCCCAGATACGCAGTATTTT. This encodes CASSKEGPWGPDTQYF.

This clone was detected only once. The rearrangement uses TRBV7-8 and TRBJ1-2; 9 bases are a match to TRBD1. With V trimmed by 5 bases and J by 3 bases, 16 bases remained unmatched. The CDR3 consists of 18 residues. Germline V gene lookup returns CDR1 SGHVS and CDR2 FQNEAQ. CDR3 DNA: TGTGCCAGCAGCCCCTACCGGGACAGGGTTCGTATGTACTATGGCTACACCTTC. Its protein product is CASSPYRDRVRMYYGYTF.

The chain uses TRBV30 and TRBJ2-2; no clear D gene. This CDR3 spans 10 amino acids. The V end was cut by 7 bases, the J end by 7 bases, with 7 bases between. Per germline, CDR1 GTSNPN and CDR2 SVGIG (reference sequence). CDR3 in DNA: TGTGCCTATCTCGTCGGGGAGCTGTTTTTT. This encodes CAYLVGELFF. Using reference TRBV30 and TRBJ2-2 for the parts outside the CDR3, the full variable domain is SQTIHQWPATLVQPVGSPLSLECTVEGTSNPNLYWYRQAAGRGLQLLFYSVGIGQISSEVPQNLSASRPQDRQFILSSKKLLLSDSGFYLCAYLVGELFFGEGSRLTVL.

This clone occurred many times. The chain employs TRBV5-5 and TRBJ2-7, with 8 bases aligning to TRBD1. Per germline, CDR1 SGHKS and CDR2 YYEKEE (reference sequence). The CDR3 totals 14 residues. After removal of 4 bases from V and 3 bases from J, the junction contained 6 bases not matched to a gene. CDR3 in amino acids: CASSRQGRNYEQYF. CDR3 in DNA: TGTGCCAGCAGCCGACAGGGGCGAAACTACGAGCAGTACTTC.

The chain is built from TRBV19 and TRBJ2-7, with D unclear. The CDR3 loop spans 14 amino acids. Germline V lookup: CDR1 LNHDA, CDR2 SQIVND (reference sequence). With 3 bases removed from V and 7 bases from J, the gap between germline ends came to 16 bases. The CDR3 bases are TGTGCCAGTAGTATGGCACTTAGCCCCTCTGAGCAGTACTTC. Residues: CASSMALSPSEQYF.

The chain couples TRBV24-1 to TRBJ2-2, with TRBD1 identical over 8 bases. V lost 4 bases to trimming and J lost 5 bases; unmatched junction nucleotides: 14. Germline CDR1 reads KGHDR; CDR2 reads SFDVKD. The length of the CDR3 is 18 residues. The CDR3 DNA is TGTGCCACCAGTGACCCTCTCTGGGGTCAGGGGGCAACCGGGGAGCTGTTTTTT. It yields the protein CATSDPLWGQGATGELFF.

The rearrangement links TRBV24-1 to TRBJ1-2; 12 bases are shared with TRBD1. The CDR3 sequence is 17 residues long. CDR1 KGHDR and CDR2 SFDVKD come from the germline V gene. V shed 3 bases and J 2 bases; nucleotides not matched to a gene: 6. The CDR3: CATSDGGQGALNYGYTF. Written as DNA, the CDR3 is TGTGCCACCAGTGATGGGGGACAGGGGGCCCTGAACTATGGCTACACCTTC.

This chain connects TRBV5-6 to TRBJ1-2; D perhaps matches TRBD1 (5 bases). Germline CDR1 is SGHDT and CDR2 is YYEEEE. The CDR3 extends over 15 amino acids. V lost 0 bases, J lost 5 bases, and 14 bases lay in between. CDR3 nucleotides: TGTGCCAGCAGCTTGGCCCGGGGGGTCGTATATGGCTACACCTTC. It encodes CASSLARGVVYGYTF.

This rearrangement joins TRBV2 to TRBJ2-6; TRBD2 might be the D (6 bases). The CDR3 consists of 13 residues. The germline V and J ends were trimmed by 8 bases and 3 bases, with 8 bases remaining between them. The germline gives CDR1 SNHLY, CDR2 FYNNEI. The CDR3 region has the DNA TGTGCCAGCTCGGGGGTTGGGGCCAACGTCCTGACTTTC. This codes for CASSGVGANVLTF.

This clone was picked up a small number of times. The chain links TRBV7-3 to TRBJ1-1, with D perhaps TRBD1 (5 bases). The germline CDR1 and CDR2 sequences are SGHTA and FQGTGA. This CDR3 has 13 residues. V gave up 3 bases and J gave up 3 bases, with 8 bases separating them. CDR3 protein: CASSLGGDTEAFF. CDR3 nucleotide sequence: TGTGCCAGCAGCTTGGGAGGGGACACTGAAGCTTTCTTT.

The V and J genes are TRBV24-1 and TRBJ1-5, with TRBD1 matching 7 bases. The CDR3 consists of 17 residues. V lost 2 bases to trimming and J lost 7 bases; unmatched junction nucleotides: 13. Germline V lookup: CDR1 KGHDR, CDR2 SFDVKD. Here the CDR3 DNA reads TGTGCCACCAGTGATTCGGGGACAGCCAGGGACGGGCAGCCCCAGCATTTT. This gives the protein CATSDSGTARDGQPQHF.

J is TRBJ1-1 and V is TRBV7-2, with TRBD1 as a possible D gene (6 bases). The V gene's germline CDR1 is SGHTA and CDR2 FQGNSA. This CDR3 spans 17 amino acids. Trimming removed 5 bases from V and 4 bases from J, with 23 bases in between. Here the CDR3 reads CASSPNPGTRKGTEAFF. The CDR3 nucleotides are TGTGCCAGCAGCCCAAATCCCGGGACAAGAAAGGGCACTGAAGCTTTCTTT.

The chain's CDR3 is CASSKRSGQTYNEQFF. The DNA of the CDR3 is TGTGCCAGTAGTAAGCGCTCAGGACAGACGTACAATGAGCAGTTCTTC. The chain carries TRBV19 and TRBJ2-1, with D tentatively TRBD1 (6 bases). The germline V gene encodes CDR1 LNHDA and CDR2 SQIVND (reference sequence). Trimming cost V 4 bases and J 4 bases, with 17 bases left between them. The CDR3 length is 16 residues.

The chain joins TRBV6-5 to TRBJ1-6; 9 bases are shared with TRBD1. From germline, CDR1 is MNHEY and CDR2 SVGAGI. The CDR3 runs 15 residues. V was clipped by 6 bases and J by 6 bases; unmatched bases: 6. Written as DNA, the CDR3 is TGTGCCAGCAGCCGGACAGGGGACGGTAATTCACCCCTCCACTTT. Translating it yields CASSRTGDGNSPLHF.

The J gene is TRBJ1-4, the V gene TRBV13; weak D call: TRBD1 (6 bases). The length of the CDR3 is 15 residues. Trimming stripped 5 bases from V and 3 bases from J, with 13 bases between. From germline, CDR1 is PRHDT and CDR2 FYEKMQ (reference sequence). The DNA for the CDR3 is TGTGCCAGCAGCCCACAGGGCTCGGCTAATGAAAAACTGTTTTTT. Its protein product is CASSPQGSANEKLFF.

The chain carries TRBV7-9 and TRBJ2-2; 11 bases line up with TRBD2. CDR1 and CDR2 (germline): SEHNR, FQNEAQ (reference sequence). The CDR3 runs 17 residues. Trimming at V came to 6 bases and at J to 5 bases, leaving 11 bases not matched to a gene. The CDR3 DNA is TGTGCCAGCAGTTCCGGGACTAGCGGACCAGTGACCGGGGAGCTGTTTTTT. It yields the protein CASSSGTSGPVTGELFF.

V is TRBV9 and J is TRBJ2-4, with D perhaps TRBD2 (5 bases). The length of the CDR3 is 14 residues. V was pared by 0 bases and J by 8 bases, with 12 bases between. Germline V gene sequence: CDR1 SGDLS, CDR2 YYNGEE. CDR3 in DNA: TGTGCCAGCAGCGTAGATGGCCTGAGGGACATTCAGTACTTC. This translates into CASSVDGLRDIQYF.

V usage is TRBV24-1 and J usage is TRBJ2-3; 8 bases map to TRBD1. The CDR3 contains 15 residues. The germline V gene has CDR1 KGHDR and CDR2 SFDVKD. V shed 4 bases, J shed 5 bases, and the junction held 7 bases outside the gene matches. CDR3 nucleotides: TGTGCCACCAGTGACCCAGGGGGCGGAGGAGATACGCAGTATTTT. Translating gives CATSDPGGGGDTQYF.

The CDR3 nucleotides are TGTGCCAGCAGCCACCTCAGCGGAAAACTGTTTTTT. Residues: CASSHLSGKLFF. The V and J genes are TRBV3-1 (or the pseudogene TRBV3-2) and TRBJ1-4; D uncertain. With 3 bases removed from V and 10 bases from J, the gap between germline ends came to 9 bases. The germline gives CDR1 LGHDT, CDR2 YNNKEL (reference sequence). The CDR3 extends over 12 amino acids.

The V gene is TRBV7-9, the J gene TRBJ1-2, with 7 bases that match TRBD1. V shed 1 base and J 7 bases; nucleotides not matched to a gene: 9. The germline CDR1 and CDR2 sequences are SEHNR and FQNEAQ (reference sequence). The CDR3 covers 15 residues. The CDR3 sequence is CASSLEGQLPRGYTF. As DNA, the CDR3 is TGTGCCAGCAGCTTAGAGGGACAGCTCCCTCGTGGCTACACCTTC.

This chain uses TRBV2 with TRBJ2-3; maybe TRBD1 (5 bases). V lost 2 bases and J lost 1, with 10 bases in between. Germline CDR1 reads SNHLY; CDR2 reads FYNNEI. The length of the CDR3 is 15 residues. CDR3 loop: CASSERGFGTDTQYF. CDR3 nucleotides: TGTGCCAGCAGTGAAAGGGGTTTTGGCACAGATACGCAGTATTTT.

The V call is TRBV28, the J call TRBJ2-1, with 9 bases that match TRBD1. The junction had 14 bases not matched to a gene; V was cut back by 7 bases and J by 4 bases. The CDR3 covers 17 residues. Germline assignment: CDR1 MDHEN and CDR2 SYDVKM. In DNA, the CDR3 is TGTGCCAGCACCATTTGGGGGAACAGGGGGCCTTACAATGAGCAGTTCTTC. It specifies CASTIWGNRGPYNEQFF. Full variable domain (outside the CDR3, taken from reference TRBV28 and TRBJ2-1): DVKVTQSSRYLVKRTGEKVFLECVQDMDHENMFWYRQDPGLGLRLIYFSYDVKMKEKGDIPEGYSVSREKKERFSLILESASTNQTSMYLCASTIWGNRGPYNEQFFGPGTRLTVL.

This clone is medium-sized in the sample. The chain combines TRBV9 with TRBJ1-1, with D maybe TRBD1 (5 bases). This CDR3 has 12 amino acids. The germline V and J ends were trimmed by 3 bases and 3 bases, with 6 bases remaining between them. Germline CDR1 reads SGDLS; CDR2 reads YYNGEE. CDR3 sequence: CASSEGHTEAFF. In DNA form, the CDR3 reads TGTGCCAGCAGCGAGGGGCACACTGAAGCTTTCTTT.